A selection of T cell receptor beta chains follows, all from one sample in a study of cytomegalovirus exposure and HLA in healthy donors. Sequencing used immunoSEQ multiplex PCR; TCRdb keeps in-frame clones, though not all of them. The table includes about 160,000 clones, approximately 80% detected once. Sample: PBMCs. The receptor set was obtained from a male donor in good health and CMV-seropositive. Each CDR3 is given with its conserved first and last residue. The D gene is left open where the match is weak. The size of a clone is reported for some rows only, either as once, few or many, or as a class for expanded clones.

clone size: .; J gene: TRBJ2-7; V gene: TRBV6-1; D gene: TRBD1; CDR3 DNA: TGTGCCAGCAGACAGGGGGGTTACGAGCAGTACTTC; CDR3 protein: CASRQGGYEQYF
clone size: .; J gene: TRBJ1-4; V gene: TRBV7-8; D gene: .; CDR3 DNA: TGTGCCAGCAGCGGAAAAGGGGCAACTAATGAAAAACTGTTTTTT; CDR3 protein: CASSGKGATNEKLFF
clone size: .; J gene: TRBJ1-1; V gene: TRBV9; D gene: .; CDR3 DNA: TGTGCCAGCAACCAGGGGTCCGGGGCGAACACTGAAGCTTTCTTT; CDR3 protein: CASNQGSGANTEAFF
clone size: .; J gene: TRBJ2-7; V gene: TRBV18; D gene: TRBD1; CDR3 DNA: TGTGCCAGCGCCCCGCGGTTGGGACAGCTCTACGAGCAGTACTTC; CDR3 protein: CASAPRLGQLYEQYF
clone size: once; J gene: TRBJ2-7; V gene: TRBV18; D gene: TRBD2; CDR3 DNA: TGTGCCAGCTCACCCTTGCGGACTAGCGGGAGATCGGGTGACGAGCAGTACTTC; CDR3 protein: CASSPLRTSGRSGDEQYF
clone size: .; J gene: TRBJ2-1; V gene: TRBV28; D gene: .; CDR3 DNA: TGTGCCAGCAGCCCCACTATAGACAATGAGCAGTTCTTC; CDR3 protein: CASSPTIDNEQFF
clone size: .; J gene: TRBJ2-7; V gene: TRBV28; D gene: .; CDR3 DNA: TGTGCCAGCAGTTTAAATCCAGGATTAGGCGAGCAGTACTTC; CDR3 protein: CASSLNPGLGEQYF
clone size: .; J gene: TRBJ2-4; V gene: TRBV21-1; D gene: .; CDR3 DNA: TGTGCCAGCACCACCCCTACAGCACTGAAAGTCCTAGCCAAAAACATTCAGTACTTC; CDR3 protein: CASTTPTALKVLAKNIQYF
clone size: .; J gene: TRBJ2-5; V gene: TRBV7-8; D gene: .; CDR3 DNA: TGTGCCAGCAGCTTAGGGGGGACTTATTCCGAGACCCAGTACTTC; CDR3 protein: CASSLGGTYSETQYF
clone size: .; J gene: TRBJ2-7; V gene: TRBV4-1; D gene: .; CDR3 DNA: TGCGCCAGCGGACCGGGCCGCGGAGGTTACGAGCAGTACTTC; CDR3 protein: CASGPGRGGYEQYF
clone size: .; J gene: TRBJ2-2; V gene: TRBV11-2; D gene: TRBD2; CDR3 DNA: TGTGCCAGCAGCTTAGGGACTAGCCGCACCGGGGAGCTGTTTTTT; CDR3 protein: CASSLGTSRTGELFF
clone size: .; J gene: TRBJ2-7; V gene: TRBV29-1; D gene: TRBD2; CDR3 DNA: TGCAGCGTTGCCCCCTGGGGGACGGGACTAGCGGGTGGAAGTGGATACGAGCAGTACTTC; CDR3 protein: CSVAPWGTGLAGGSGYEQYF
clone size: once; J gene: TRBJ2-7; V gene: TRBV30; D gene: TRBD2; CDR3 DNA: TGTGCCTGGAGTAGGTCTAGCGGGAGGGCCCTCTACGAGCAGTACTTC; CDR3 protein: CAWSRSSGRALYEQYF
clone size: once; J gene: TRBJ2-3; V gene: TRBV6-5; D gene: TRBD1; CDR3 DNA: TGTGCCAGCAGACCCGGACAGGGTGGGACAGATACGCAGTATTTT; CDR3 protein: CASRPGQGGTDTQYF
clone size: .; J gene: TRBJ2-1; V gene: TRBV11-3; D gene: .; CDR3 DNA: TGTGCCAGCAGCCACGAGGGGGGGAGCGGGGCACTTGATGAGCAGTTCTTC; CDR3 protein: CASSHEGGSGALDEQFF
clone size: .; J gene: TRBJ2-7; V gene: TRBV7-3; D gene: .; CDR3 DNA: TGTGCCAGCAGCTTTCGGCTAGCGACCTACGAGCAGTACTTC; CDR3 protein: CASSFRLATYEQYF
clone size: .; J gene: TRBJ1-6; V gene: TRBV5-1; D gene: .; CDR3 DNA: TGCGCCAGCAGCACGGACGGGGTAGGCTCACCCCTCCACTTT; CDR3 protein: CASSTDGVGSPLHF
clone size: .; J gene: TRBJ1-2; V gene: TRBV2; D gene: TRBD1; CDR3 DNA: TGTGCCAGCAGTGGACAGGGGAACTATGGCTACACCTTC; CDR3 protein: CASSGQGNYGYTF
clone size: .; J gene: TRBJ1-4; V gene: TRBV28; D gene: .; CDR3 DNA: TGTGCCAGCAGGGGACAAATACCTAATGAAAAACTGTTTTTT; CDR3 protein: CASRGQIPNEKLFF
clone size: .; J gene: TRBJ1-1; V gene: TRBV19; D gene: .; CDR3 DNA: TGTGCCAGTAGTATTGAAGGGGTGAACACTGAAGCTTTCTTT; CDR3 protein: CASSIEGVNTEAFF
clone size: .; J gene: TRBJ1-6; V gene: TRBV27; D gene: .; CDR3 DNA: TGTGCCAGCAGTTTAGGTCGCCAGGGTCAGCAGATCTCCTATAATTCACCCCTCCACTTT; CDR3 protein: CASSLGRQGQQISYNSPLHF
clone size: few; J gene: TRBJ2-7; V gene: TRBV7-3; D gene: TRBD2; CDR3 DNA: TGTGCCAGCAGCTTAACCCAAGCGGGAGGACCATACGAGCAGTACTTC; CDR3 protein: CASSLTQAGGPYEQYF
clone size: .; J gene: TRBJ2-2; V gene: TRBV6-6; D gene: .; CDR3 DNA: TGTGCCAGCAGTTATACGGTTCGCGTCGGGGAGCTGTTTTTT; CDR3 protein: CASSYTVRVGELFF
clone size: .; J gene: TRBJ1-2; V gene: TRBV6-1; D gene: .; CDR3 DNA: TGTGCCAGCAGCTCCCGGGACACCGAATACTATGGCTACACCTTC; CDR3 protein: CASSSRDTEYYGYTF
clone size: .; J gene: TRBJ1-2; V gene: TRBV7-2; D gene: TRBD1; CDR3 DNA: TGTGCCAGCAGCGTGGGACAGGCCTATGGCTACACCTTC; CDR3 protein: CASSVGQAYGYTF
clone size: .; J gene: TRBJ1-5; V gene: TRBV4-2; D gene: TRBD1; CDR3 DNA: TGTGCCAGCAGCCAGGCAACAGGGGGAGGGGGACTTGGACAGCCCCAGCATTTT; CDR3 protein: CASSQATGGGGLGQPQHF
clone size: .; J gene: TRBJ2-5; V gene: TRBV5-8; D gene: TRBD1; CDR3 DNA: TGTGCCAGCAGCTTGTCCAGGGGGCTTACAGAGACCCAGTACTTC; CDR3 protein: CASSLSRGLTETQYF
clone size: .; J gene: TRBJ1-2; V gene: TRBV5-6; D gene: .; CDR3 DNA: TGTGCCAGCAGCTTGGGGGGCAGGAACTATGGCTACACCTTC; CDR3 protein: CASSLGGRNYGYTF
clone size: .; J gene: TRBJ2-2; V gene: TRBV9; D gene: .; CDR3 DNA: TGTGCCAGCAGCGCCCGGTGGCCTAGCGCGGCCGGGGAGCTGTTTTTT; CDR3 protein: CASSARWPSAAGELFF